One and the same sample provided the 11 T cell receptor beta chains below, sequenced in a study of blood T cell repertoires in COVID-19. Profiling relied on immunoSEQ multiplex PCR, and the TCRdb table lists in-frame clones only, not all of them. The sample gives about half a million clones, roughly 88% of which show up once; roughly 3.1% is in the top ten. Sequencing input: peripheral blood. The receptors were sampled from a human donor in a cohort sampled during active COVID-19.

This chain uses TRBV21-1 with TRBJ2-7; whether TRBD2, the table's D call, matches the DNA was not checked. TRBV21-1 is shown as a pseudogene. The CDR3 is 18 amino acids. The CDR3 sequence: CASSKEGTSGRPSSEQYF. CDR3 bases: TGTGCCAGCAGCAAAGAAGGGACTAGCGGGAGGCCCAGTTCCGAGCAGTACTTC.

V and J are TRBV9 and TRBJ2-3; tentative D call: TRBD2 (6 bases). Germline CDR1 reads SGDLS; CDR2 reads YYNGEE. V lost 4 bases to trimming and J lost 3 bases, with 9 bases between them. The CDR3 runs to 13 residues. CDR3 loop: CASSSGTTDTQYF. The CDR3 DNA reads TGTGCCAGCAGCTCCGGGACTACAGATACGCAGTATTTT.

This clone is a singleton in its sample. The V gene is TRBV7-8, the J gene TRBJ2-5; 10 positions agree with TRBD1. Losses at the gene ends were 1 base for V and 2 bases for J; bases not matched to a gene: 4. The germline V gene encodes CDR1 SGHVS and CDR2 FQNEAQ. The CDR3 totals 16 residues. CDR3 sequence: CASSLGPGQGQETQYF. The CDR3 DNA reads TGTGCCAGCAGCTTAGGCCCGGGACAGGGGCAAGAGACCCAGTACTTC.

The V gene is TRBV27, the J gene TRBJ1-6, with D perhaps TRBD1 (6 bases). Trimming stripped 0 bases from V and 9 bases from J, with 15 bases between. This CDR3 region has 16 residues. Germline V gives CDR1 MNHEY, CDR2 SMNVEV (reference sequence). The DNA of the CDR3 is TGTGCCAGCAGTTTATCGATGTCAGGGGTGGCTTCACCCCTCCACTTT. Translating gives CASSLSMSGVASPLHF.

The chain recombines TRBV5-6 with TRBJ2-5; TRBD1 matches 11 bases. V gave up 2 bases and J gave up 6 bases; unmatched junction bases: 6. Looked up from germline, CDR1 is SGHDT and CDR2 is YYEEEE. The length of the CDR3 is 15 residues. CDR3 bases: TGTGCCAGCAGCTTAACCGGGACAGGGGGGAAGACCCAGTACTTC. Amino acid sequence: CASSLTGTGGKTQYF.

This clone was counted between two and nine times. The gene calls are TRBV6-1 and TRBJ2-5; D is uncertain. Looked up from germline, CDR1 is MNHNS and CDR2 is SASEGT. The CDR3 sequence is 14 residues long. Trimming took 0 bases from V and 5 from J, leaving 10 bases between them. Here the CDR3 reads CASSEAAVPETQYF. DNA for the CDR3: TGTGCCAGCAGTGAAGCGGCAGTCCCGGAGACCCAGTACTTC.

The chain carries TRBV7-2 and TRBJ1-4; the match to TRBD2 covers 7 bases. The DNA end lines up better with TRBJ2-2; the J call may be wrong. The CDR3 spans 15 residues. Germline V CDR1 and CDR2: SGHTA, FQGNSA. The CDR3 is CASSLDDSGARELFF. The CDR3 DNA is TGTGCCAGCAGCTTAGACGACAGCGGGGCACGGGAGCTGTTTTTT.

J is TRBJ2-7 and V is TRBV5-6; 7 bases line up with TRBD1. The CDR3 covers 13 residues. Trimming at V came to 2 bases and at J to 2 bases, leaving 1 base not matched to a gene. Germline CDR1 reads SGHDT; CDR2 reads YYEEEE. The DNA for the CDR3 is TGTGCCAGCAGCTTCGGACAGGCCTACGAGCAGTACTTC. This codes for CASSFGQAYEQYF.

V and J are TRBV2 and TRBJ2-7; tentative D call: TRBD2 (7 bases). The CDR3 contains 15 residues. Germline loops: CDR1 SNHLY, CDR2 FYNNEI. The V and J ends lost 7 bases and 5 bases respectively, with 21 bases between them. CDR3 in amino acids: CASKSLKGGGHEQYF. In DNA, the CDR3 is TGTGCCAGCAAGTCTCTGAAGGGGGGGGGCCACGAGCAGTACTTC.

The rearrangement joins TRBV18 to TRBJ2-5; D might be TRBD1 (6 bases). From germline, CDR1 is KGHSH and CDR2 LQKENI. The CDR3 is made up of 14 amino acids. Trimming shortened V by 5 bases and J by 4 bases, and 14 bases separated the two germline ends. The CDR3 sequence: CASSSDRSTETQYF. The CDR3 DNA is TGTGCCAGCTCATCGGACAGATCCACAGAGACCCAGTACTTC.

V is TRBV9 and J is TRBJ2-3; 10 positions agree with TRBD2. V lost 3 bases to trimming and J lost 1 base; unmatched junction nucleotides: 14. CDR3 length equals 19 residues. Germline V gives CDR1 SGDLS, CDR2 YYNGEE. The CDR3 DNA is TGTGCCAGCAGCGCCCCTCTGGGGGTAGCGGGAGGCGGCACAGATACGCAGTATTTT. Translation: CASSAPLGVAGGGTDTQYF.